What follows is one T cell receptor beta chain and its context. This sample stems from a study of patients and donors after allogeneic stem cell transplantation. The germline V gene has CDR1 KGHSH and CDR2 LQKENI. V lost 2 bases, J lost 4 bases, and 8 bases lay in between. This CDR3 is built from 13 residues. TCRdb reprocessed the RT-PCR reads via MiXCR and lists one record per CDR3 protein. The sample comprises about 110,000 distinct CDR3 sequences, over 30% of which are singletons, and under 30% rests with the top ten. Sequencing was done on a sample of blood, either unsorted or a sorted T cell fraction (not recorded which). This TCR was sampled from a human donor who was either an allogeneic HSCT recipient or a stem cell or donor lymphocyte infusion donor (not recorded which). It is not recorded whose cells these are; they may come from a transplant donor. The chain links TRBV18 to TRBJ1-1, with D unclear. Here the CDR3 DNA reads TGTGCCAGCTCACCAAGCCAGTTCACTGAAGCTTTCTTT. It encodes CASSPSQFTEAFF.